One and the same sample provided the 9 T cell receptor beta chains below, sequenced in a study of shared clonotypes between healthy human individuals. TCRdb's table, derived via immunoSEQ multiplex PCR, lists solely in-frame clones and lacks some. The sample gives some 2.1 million clones, roughly 94% of which show up once; about 1.1% is in the top ten. The naive CD8 subset, CD45RO-negative cells positively selected for CCR7, excluded terminally differentiated effector memory CD45RA+ cells. Specimen: naive CD8+ T cells sorted from blood. The receptors shown here come from a young man in good health.

V is TRBV6-7 and J is TRBJ2-7; TRBD2 aligns across 11 bases. TRBV6-7 belongs to the ORF category, with a function that is uncertain. This CDR3 comprises 17 residues. Trimming cost V 7 bases and J 3 bases; bases outside gene matches: 14. The CDR3 loop reads CASNAGTSGPGVYEQYF. CDR3 DNA sequence: TGTGCCAGCAACGCCGGGACTAGCGGTCCCGGGGTCTACGAGCAGTACTTC.

The gene calls are TRBV7-9 and TRBJ2-3, with D possibly TRBD1 on 6 matching bases. The CDR3 is 17 residues long. Germline V lookup: CDR1 SEHNR, CDR2 FQNEAQ (reference sequence). V shed 5 bases and J shed 2 bases, with 20 bases lying between them. The CDR3 DNA reads TGTGCCAGCAGCGTACCGGTAGTGGGGGCCCCCACAGATACGCAGTATTTT. Its protein is CASSVPVVGAPTDTQYF.

This chain joins TRBV30 and TRBJ2-3; 9 positions agree with TRBD2. CDR3 length: 15 residues. With V trimmed by 1 base and J by 6 bases, 8 bases remained unmatched. The germline gives CDR1 GTSNPN, CDR2 SVGIG (reference sequence). The CDR3 loop is CAWSGRAGGGDTQYF. For the CDR3, the DNA is TGTGCCTGGAGTGGCAGAGCGGGGGGCGGGGATACGCAGTATTTT.

Turning to this clone: Other DNA sequences within the sample encode an identical CDR3. This sequence joins TRBV27 and TRBJ2-7; possible D gene TRBD1, 5 bases. V was cut by 6 bases and J by 3 bases, with 12 bases left in between. The CDR3 spans 13 residues. The V gene's germline CDR1 is MNHEY and CDR2 SMNVEV (reference sequence). This CDR3 is CASSVQGHYEQYF. The CDR3 bases are TGTGCCAGCAGCGTTCAGGGCCACTACGAGCAGTACTTC.

V usage is TRBV5-1 and J usage is TRBJ2-7, with a possible D match to TRBD2 (5 bases). Germline V gene data show CDR1 as SGHRS and CDR2 as YFSETQ. The CDR3 is 14 residues long. V was pared by 0 bases and J by 2 bases, with 9 bases between. The CDR3 reads CASSLEEATYEQYF. The CDR3 DNA is TGCGCCAGCAGCTTGGAGGAGGCAACCTACGAGCAGTACTTC.

This chain uses TRBV19 with TRBJ2-5; D gene uncertain. V was shortened by 5 bases and J by 4 bases, with 14 bases between the two germline ends. Germline assignment: CDR1 LNHDA and CDR2 SQIVND (reference sequence). CDR3 size: 14 residues. CDR3 sequence reads: CASSADPSGETQYF. CDR3 nucleotides: TGTGCCAGTAGTGCGGACCCCTCGGGAGAGACCCAGTACTTC.

The chain employs TRBV30 and TRBJ2-7, with D perhaps being TRBD1 or TRBD2 (7 bases each). The CDR3 extends over 13 amino acids. Germline CDR1 reads GTSNPN; CDR2 reads SVGIG (reference sequence). V lost 5 bases and J lost 4, with 15 bases in between. CDR3: CAWAAGGGYEQYF. CDR3 bases: TGTGCCTGGGCGGCAGGGGGAGGGTACGAGCAGTACTTC.

The rearrangement uses TRBV7-9 and TRBJ2-7; TRBD2 matches at 8 bases. Germline V gives CDR1 SEHNR, CDR2 FQNEAQ (reference sequence). The CDR3 runs 18 residues. Trimming removed 5 bases from V and 2 bases from J; junction bases left unmatched: 17. CDR3: CASSATSLAGMRAYEQYF. CDR3 DNA: TGTGCCAGCAGCGCCACCTCATTAGCGGGAATGAGGGCCTACGAGCAGTACTTC.

The V and J genes are TRBV27 and TRBJ1-5; possibly TRBD1 for D (6 bases). Trimming shortened V by 6 bases and J by 1 base, and 16 bases separated the two germline ends. Germline CDR1 reads MNHEY; CDR2 reads SMNVEV (reference sequence). The CDR3 is 16 amino acids. CDR3 sequence (DNA): TGTGCCAGCAGCCCCGTAGCGGGGGCCAGCAATCAGCCCCAGCATTTT. It translates to CASSPVAGASNQPQHF.